Below are 3 T cell receptor beta chains sequenced from a single sample in a study of blood T cell repertoires in COVID-19. The protocol was immunoSEQ multiplex PCR, while the TCRdb copy is restricted to in-frame clones and leaves out a portion. The table records under 450,000 clones, more than 65% of them present only once. The material sequenced was peripheral blood. All receptors come from a human donor with acute or convalescent COVID-19. The donor label of this sample is uncertain.

The rearrangement joins TRBV11-3 to TRBJ1-1, with D possibly matching TRBD1 (5 bases). Trimming removed 2 bases at V and 7 bases at J, with 8 bases between. CDR1 is SGHNT, CDR2 YENEEA, per germline. The CDR3 runs to 12 residues. The CDR3 DNA is TGTGCCAGCAGCTTACAGGGTAATGAAGCTTTCTTT. Residues: CASSLQGNEAFF.

The chain links TRBV3-1 (or the pseudogene TRBV3-2) to TRBJ2-7, with TRBD1 matching over 7 bases. V lost 4 bases to trimming and J lost 5 bases; unmatched junction nucleotides: 14. Germline-derived CDR1 and CDR2 are LGHDT and YNNKEL (reference sequence). This CDR3 comprises 16 residues. For the CDR3, the DNA is TGTGCCAGCAGCCGCTCTCGTGAGACAGGGTTCGACGAGCAGTACTTC. Its protein product is CASSRSRETGFDEQYF.

This chain connects TRBV3-1 (or the pseudogene TRBV3-2) to TRBJ2-3; 8 nucleotides line up with TRBD2. CDR1 and CDR2 from the germline V gene are LGHDT and YNNKEL (reference sequence). CDR3 size: 16 residues. Trimming took 5 bases from V and 5 from J; bases not matched to a gene: 12. The CDR3 region has the DNA TGTGCCAGCAGCACCATGGGAGCGGGAGTGGTAGATACGCAGTATTTT. Translated: CASSTMGAGVVDTQYF.